In this sample, the clone carrying this T cell receptor (beta chain) turned up once. The record originates from a study of preoperative IRX-2 immunotherapy in early breast cancer. Germline-derived CDR1 and CDR2 are SQVTM and ANQGSEA. The CDR3 loop spans 15 amino acids. The V gene end was trimmed by 5 bases and the J gene end by 3 bases; junction bases not matched to a gene: 11. This sample's treatment: preoperative locoregional IRX-2 cytokine immunotherapy. Preoperative locoregional IRX-2 cytokine immunotherapy was tested in the phase Ib source study. Sequencing used immunoSEQ multiplex PCR; TCRdb keeps in-frame clones, though not all of them. The profile covers approximately 96,000 clones, with roughly 88% appearing a single time and approximately 2% taken by the ten largest.

The source is a human donor with breast cancer. The sequenced sample was tumor tissue, obtained after IRX-2 immunotherapy. The V gene is TRBV29-1, the J gene TRBJ1-2; 8 nucleotides line up with TRBD1. The CDR3, as DNA: TGCAGCGTTCTTCCAGCAGGGGGCCCTTACTATGGCTACACCTTC. Translated: CSVLPAGGPYYGYTF.